Following are 28 T cell receptor beta chains from one sample sequenced in a study of T cell clonality in common variable immunodeficiency. Repertoires were generated with immunoSEQ multiplex PCR, while TCRdb's copy carries only in-frame clones and drops some. The sample includes fewer than 50,000 clones, none of them occurring once. Sequences were obtained from peripheral blood mononuclear cells. The receptors were sampled from a person aged 18 to 75 in good health.

This clone was found many times. The read terminates 3 residues ahead of where the CDR3 ends, so the germline J gene completes it. The genes are TRBV6-2 or TRBV6-3 and TRBJ2-7; D may match TRBD1 or TRBD2 (6 bases each). V lost 4 bases and J 2 bases, leaving 12 bases between the germline ends. This CDR3 region has 14 residues. CDR1 is MNHEY and CDR2 is SVGEGT in the germline V gene. The CDR3 protein is CASSFTGRPYEQYF. Partial CDR3 DNA: TGTGCCAGCAGTTTTACAGGGAGGCCCTACGAG.

There are many counts of this clone. With the read ending 3 residues before the CDR3 end, the germline J gene is used to fill in that end. The chain links TRBV5-1 to TRBJ1-2; 7 bases agree with TRBD1. The CDR3 extends over 17 amino acids. V lost 0 bases, J lost 5 bases, and 13 bases stayed unmatched. Germline V gene sequence: CDR1 SGHRS, CDR2 YFSETQ. CDR3 bases read: TGCGCCAGCAGCTTGGCCCCGACAGGGTACGCGACTTATGGC. Translating it yields CASSLAPTGYATYG. In full, the CDR3 is CASSLAPTGYATYGYTF.

This clone has a count of ten or more. The part of the CDR3 DNA that was read is TGTGCCAGCATGCTGAGCCGGGTCCAAGAGACC. It translates to CASMLSRVQET. The entire CDR3 is CASMLSRVQETQYF. J is TRBJ2-5 and V is TRBV7-2; no firm D call. The CDR3 end is not reached by the read, which stops 3 residues before it; the germline J gene fills it in. With 7 bases removed from V and 1 base from J, the gap between germline ends came to 13 bases. Germline V gives CDR1 SGHTA, CDR2 FQGNSA. CDR3 length: 14 residues.

Ten or more counts support this clone. The CDR3 DNA, read in part, is TGTGCCAGCAGTGGATCAGAAGTCACAGATACG. Translating it yields CASSGSEVTDT. The entire CDR3 protein reads CASSGSEVTDTQYF. The chain recombines TRBV6-4 with TRBJ2-3; D unresolved. The sequenced fragment ends 3 residues before the CDR3 boundary, so the rest is inferred from the germline J gene. Trimming removed 4 bases from V and 2 bases from J, with 10 bases in between. This CDR3 comprises 14 residues. Germline loops: CDR1 MRHNA, CDR2 SNTAGT.

With respect to this clone: The read ends 3 residues shy of where the CDR3 ends; the end is completed using the germline J gene. V usage is TRBV5-4 and J usage is TRBJ2-5; D perhaps matches TRBD1 (6 bases). Trimming took 1 base from V and 5 from J, leaving 12 bases between them. This CDR3 has 14 amino acids. Per the germline V gene, CDR1 is SGHNT and CDR2 is YYREEE (reference sequence). The sequenced part of the CDR3 DNA is TGTGCCAGCAGCTTGTCGAGGACAGAGGAGACC. Its translation is CASSLSRTEET. The complete CDR3 sequence is CASSLSRTEETQYF.

Ten or more counts support this clone. The DNA ends 3 residues before the CDR3 does, and the rest of the CDR3 is filled in from the germline J gene. The rearrangement links TRBV19 to TRBJ1-2, with D maybe TRBD1 (6 bases). Germline CDR1 and CDR2: LNHDA and SQIVND (reference sequence). This CDR3 contains 15 residues. The V gene lost 4 bases and the J gene lost 7 bases, with 19 bases spanning the gap. The DNA read from the CDR3 is TGTGCCAGTAGTAGTGGGGAACAGGGATACTCTGGC. Translating gives CASSSGEQGYSG. The whole CDR3 sequence is CASSSGEQGYSGYTF.

This clone was observed at least ten times. The read gets to within 3 residues of the CDR3 end, and the germline J gene fills in the rest. V and J are TRBV5-6 and TRBJ2-2; D call uncertain. CDR3 length: 14 residues. Germline CDR1 SGHDT, CDR2 YYEEEE. Between the trimmed V and J ends, which lost 0 bases and 6 bases, there was a span of 9 bases. CDR3 bases read: TGTGCCAGCAGCTTGGCGTACCCAGCCGGGGAG. Translating it yields CASSLAYPAGE. The whole CDR3 region reads CASSLAYPAGELFF.

This clone was picked up many times. The junction departs from germline at one end; a sequencing error may be responsible. The sequence runs out 3 residues before the end of the CDR3; the remainder is reconstructed from the germline J gene. V usage is TRBV4-2 and J usage is TRBJ2-2, with TRBD2 identical over 9 bases. This CDR3 comprises 16 residues. Germline V gene data show CDR1 as LGHNA and CDR2 as YNFKEQ. This CDR3 reads CASSRALAGPTGELFF. The covered CDR3 bases are TGCGCCAGCAGCCGAGCGCTAGCGGGACCCACCGGGGAG.

This clone showed up many times. Sequencing ends 3 residues short of the CDR3 end; the germline J gene provides the rest. This chain uses TRBV19 with TRBJ2-1, with 10 nucleotides matching TRBD1. CDR1 LNHDA and CDR2 SQIVND come from the germline V gene (reference sequence). The CDR3 extends over 16 amino acids. The trim removed 7 bases at V and 2 bases at J, leaving 8 bases unmatched. CDR3 DNA, as far as it was read: TGTGCCAGTAATTCCCCCGGGACAGGGGCCTACAATGAG. The encoded protein is CASNSPGTGAYNE. The entire CDR3 reads CASNSPGTGAYNEQFF.

This clone has at least ten counts. The observed sequence ends 3 residues before the CDR3 terminus, with the missing tail filled in from the germline J gene. The rearrangement uses TRBV2 and TRBJ2-3; weak D call: TRBD1 (6 bases). This CDR3 is 12 amino acids long. V lost 7 bases, J lost 4 bases, and 9 bases lay in between. Germline CDR1 is SNHLY and CDR2 is FYNNEI. The chain's CDR3 is CASNAGADTQYF. The part of the CDR3 DNA that was read is TGTGCCAGCAATGCAGGGGCAGATACG.

In its sample, this clone was seen many times. The sequence runs out 3 residues before the end of the CDR3; the remainder is reconstructed from the germline J gene. The rearrangement links TRBV7-3 to TRBJ1-3; a weak D match, TRBD1 (6 bases). The CDR3 covers 15 residues. V was trimmed by 1 base and J by 2 bases, leaving 9 bases between them. Germline V gene data show CDR1 as SGHTA and CDR2 as FQGTGA. The CDR3 DNA, read in part, is TGTGCCAGCAGCTTAAATGCAGGGGCTGGAAACACC. Protein product: CASSLNAGAGNT. The whole CDR3 protein is CASSLNAGAGNTIYF.

This clone was seen repeatedly, ten times or more. From the germline J gene comes the end of the CDR3, since the read stops 3 residues before it. The V gene is TRBV5-1, the J gene TRBJ2-2; 12 positions match TRBD2. The CDR3 runs 17 residues. V lost 5 bases to trimming and J lost 0 bases; unmatched junction nucleotides: 5. Germline CDR1 reads SGHRS; CDR2 reads YFSETQ. The CDR3 reads CASSRLAGAANTGELFF. The CDR3 bases that were read are TGCGCCAGCAGTCGACTAGCGGGGGCCGCGAACACCGGGGAG.

This clone was detected ten times or more. The DNA ends 3 residues before the CDR3 does, and the rest of the CDR3 is filled in from the germline J gene. This chain links TRBV7-8 with TRBJ2-7; perhaps TRBD1 as D (6 bases). The CDR3 is made up of 15 amino acids. V shed 5 bases and J shed 4 bases, with 18 bases lying between them. The V gene's germline CDR1 is SGHVS and CDR2 FQNEAQ. Partial CDR3 DNA: TGTGCCAGCAGCCCCTCCCGCAGGGGTCGTTACGAG. Residues: CASSPSRRGRYE. Given in full, the CDR3 is CASSPSRRGRYEQYF.

This clone was found a few times. The CDR3 goes on 3 residues after the read ends, and that part is filled in from the germline J gene. The chain recombines TRBV5-1 with TRBJ2-7, with 8 bases that match TRBD2. The germline CDR1 and CDR2 sequences are SGHRS and YFSETQ. The CDR3 loop spans 16 amino acids. The trim removed 0 bases at V and 4 bases at J, leaving 9 bases unmatched. The CDR3 bases that were read are TGCGCCAGCAGCTTGGTACTAGCGGAGAGGATGTACGAG. Its protein product is CASSLVLAERMYE. In full, the CDR3 is CASSLVLAERMYEQYF.

This clone was picked up many times. The DNA ends 3 residues before the CDR3 does, and the rest of the CDR3 is filled in from the germline J gene. This rearrangement joins TRBV18 to TRBJ2-3; TRBD1 agrees at 8 bases. This CDR3 comprises 12 residues. Germline assignment: CDR1 KGHSH and CDR2 LQKENI. The sequenced CDR3 bases are TGTGCCAGCTCCCCGGACAGGGAGACG. This gives the protein CASSPDRET. From start to end, the CDR3 is CASSPDRETQYF.

This clone was seen repeatedly, ten times or more. The CDR3 end is not reached by the read, which stops 3 residues before it; the germline J gene fills it in. This sequence joins TRBV10-3 and TRBJ2-3, with 12 nucleotides matching TRBD2. CDR3 size: 13 residues. The germline gives CDR1 ENHRY, CDR2 SYGVKD. The sequenced CDR3 bases are TGTGCCACTAGCGGGAGGGTATGGGAGACG. Its translation: CATSGRVWET. The entire CDR3 is CATSGRVWETQYF.

By share of the sample, this clone is medium-sized. Read sequence stops 3 residues before the CDR3 end, and the germline J gene provides the missing end. The rearrangement uses TRBV5-1 and TRBJ2-5, with a tentative D call TRBD2 (5 bases). This CDR3 region has 17 residues. Germline values: CDR1 SGHRS, CDR2 YFSETQ. The V gene lost 1 base and the J gene lost 2 bases, with 18 bases spanning the gap. The CDR3 DNA, read in part, is TGCGCCAGCAGCTTGCGAGCCAGCGGCATAAATCAAGAGACC. Translated, it gives CASSLRASGINQET. The entire CDR3 sequence reads CASSLRASGINQETQYF.

This clone has ten or more counts. The CDR3 end lies 3 residues beyond the end of the read and is filled in from the germline J gene. V usage is TRBV7-9 and J usage is TRBJ2-3; TRBD2 is a possible D gene (5 bases). Per germline, CDR1 SEHNR and CDR2 FQNEAQ (reference sequence). Trimming took off 1 base at V and 5 bases at J, with 10 bases between the two ends. The length of the CDR3 is 14 residues. The CDR3 is CASSLGLAVDTQYF. The part of the CDR3 DNA that was read is TGTGCCAGCAGCTTAGGTCTAGCAGTAGATACG.

This clone was counted many times. Read sequence stops 3 residues before the CDR3 end, and the germline J gene provides the missing end. This chain joins TRBV7-3 and TRBJ2-2; D is possibly TRBD1 (5 bases). The CDR3 spans 13 residues. Germline V gene sequence: CDR1 SGHTA, CDR2 FQGTGA. V lost 4 bases and J lost 6, with 9 bases in between. Partial CDR3 DNA: TGTGCCAGCAGCTATCTAGGGGCCGGGGAG. This translates into CASSYLGAGE. The whole CDR3 sequence reads CASSYLGAGELFF.

This clone was seen repeatedly, ten times or more. The sequenced fragment ends 3 residues before the CDR3 boundary, so the rest is inferred from the germline J gene. This chain uses TRBV28 with TRBJ1-4; the D is unclear. Trimming took off 2 bases at V and 7 bases at J, with 11 bases between the two ends. CDR3 size: 14 residues. Looked up from germline, CDR1 is MDHEN and CDR2 is SYDVKM. The CDR3 reads CASSLRAVSEKLFF. CDR3 bases read: TGTGCCAGCAGTTTAAGGGCAGTTAGTGAAAAA.

This clone was detected only a few times. The CDR3 end lies 3 residues beyond the end of the read and is filled in from the germline J gene. V and J are TRBV7-2 and TRBJ1-1, with 9 bases aligning to TRBD1. The germline V gene has CDR1 SGHTA and CDR2 FQGNSA. CDR3 length: 14 amino acids. Incomplete CDR3 DNA: TGTGCCAGCAGCCGGGACAGGGCTAAAGAGACA. This sequence encodes CASSRDRAKET. The CDR3 as a whole reads CASSRDRAKETAFF.

About this clone itself: The read stops 3 residues short of the end of the CDR3; the missing end is completed from the germline J gene. This chain joins TRBV11-1 and TRBJ2-7, with D hard to call. CDR3 size: 15 residues. The germline V gene has CDR1 SGHAT and CDR2 FQDESV (reference sequence). V gave up 1 base and J gave up 0 bases, with 10 bases separating them. Incomplete CDR3 DNA: TGTGCCAGCAGCTTAGAACGTGGGCCCTCCTACGAG. This codes for CASSLERGPSYE. In full, the CDR3 is CASSLERGPSYEQYF. Supplemented by reference TRBV11-1 and TRBJ2-7, the full variable domain reads EAEVAQSPRYKITEKSQAVAFWCDPISGHATLYWYRQILGQGPELLVQFQDESVVDDSQLPKDRFSAERLKGVDSTLKIQPAELGDSAMYLCASSLERGPSYEQYFGPGTRLTVT.

With respect to this clone: The read falls 3 residues short of the CDR3 end, and the missing part is taken from the germline J gene. The gene calls are TRBV20-1 and TRBJ2-7; no clear D. The germline V gene has CDR1 DFQATT and CDR2 SNEGSKA (reference sequence). The V and J ends lost 3 bases and 3 bases respectively, with 9 bases between them. This CDR3 has 12 residues. CDR3 protein: CSASKGVYEQYF. The part of the CDR3 DNA that was read is TGCAGTGCTAGTAAGGGCGTCTACGAG.

This clone was detected only a few times. Read data end 3 residues before the CDR3 end; the end is taken from the germline J gene. The rearrangement joins TRBV11-2 to TRBJ1-3; no definite D call. V shed 5 bases and J shed 0 bases, with 11 bases lying between them. CDR3 size: 15 residues. Germline values: CDR1 SGHAT, CDR2 FQNNGV. The CDR3: CASSLGERSGNTIYF. CDR3 DNA, as far as it was read: TGTGCCAGCAGCCTAGGAGAGCGCTCTGGAAACACC.

This clone was seen ten or more times. This chain's CDR3 is CAWSRAGIASTDTQYF. The sequenced CDR3 bases are TGTGCCTGGTCCCGAGCGGGTATCGCTAGCACAGATACG. This sequence joins TRBV30 and TRBJ2-3, with a possible D match to TRBD2 (6 bases). The sequenced fragment ends 3 residues before the CDR3 boundary, so the rest is inferred from the germline J gene. Germline V lookup: CDR1 GTSNPN, CDR2 SVGIG (reference sequence). Trimming stripped 5 bases from V and 0 bases from J, with 18 bases between. This CDR3 has 16 residues.

This clone was detected many times. The CDR3 goes on 3 residues after the read ends, and that part is filled in from the germline J gene. The rearrangement uses TRBV5-1 and TRBJ2-7; 11 positions match TRBD1. CDR1 is SGHRS, CDR2 YFSETQ, per germline. The V gene end was trimmed by 0 bases and the J gene end by 2 bases; junction bases not matched to a gene: 4. The CDR3 has 16 amino acids. The CDR3 is CASSLGTGGRAYEQYF. The CDR3 bases that were read are TGCGCCAGCAGCTTGGGGACAGGGGGCAGAGCCTACGAG.

This clone showed up many times. The CDR3 end falls 3 residues outside the read, so it is completed with the germline J gene. The chain joins TRBV2 to TRBJ2-2; 7 bases map to TRBD2. The CDR3 contains 17 residues. Germline trimming cut 6 bases from V and 5 bases from J; bases unmatched to any gene: 15. Germline CDR1 reads SNHLY; CDR2 reads FYNNEI. CDR3 DNA, as far as it was read: TGTGCCAGCAGCCAAATTGGGACTACGGGGCAAACCGGGGAG. This translates into CASSQIGTTGQTGE. The whole CDR3 sequence is CASSQIGTTGQTGELFF.

This clone appeared many times. The read finishes 3 residues shy of the CDR3 end, and the germline J gene is used to complete it. The genes are TRBV28 and TRBJ2-7; no definite D call. This CDR3 spans 11 amino acids. The germline CDR1 and CDR2 sequences are MDHEN and SYDVKM. The V end lost 6 bases, the J end lost 4 bases, and 7 bases lay between the germline ends. CDR3 DNA (partial): TGTGCCAGCAGCCAGAGATACGAG. It codes for CASSQRYE. The whole CDR3 is CASSQRYEQYF.